This TCR beta chain was retrieved from a study of T cell changes during pregnancy in multiple sclerosis. The germline V gene encodes CDR1 LNHDA and CDR2 SQIVND (reference sequence). This CDR3 has 15 amino acids. V was trimmed by 6 bases and J by 6 bases, leaving 17 bases between them. The method was immunoSEQ multiplex PCR; TCRdb's version includes in-frame clones alone and lacks a portion of them. The repertoire includes 120,000 or so clones, 80% to 95% of them detected once, and around 6% sits in the top ten. The receptor comes from a female donor with multiple sclerosis, enrolled in a pregnancy study. The rearrangement links TRBV19 to TRBJ2-2; the D gene is possibly TRBD2 (7 bases). Sequences were derived from peripheral blood, sampled before pregnancy. The CDR3 DNA reads as TGTGCCAGTAGGGGGGGGCCTCAGGGGCCCGGGGAGCTGTTTTTT. Amino acid sequence: CASRGGPQGPGELFF.